The 21 T cell receptor beta chains below come from one sample, sequenced in a study of radiation and T cells in renal cell carcinoma. Time point denoted: baseline pretreatment blood. As to treatment: 15 Gy SBRT to primary tumor, nephrectomy 4 weeks later. Only in-frame clones appear in the TCRdb table, and some are missing; sequencing was by immunoSEQ multiplex PCR. The sample shows 95,000 or so clones, 65% to 90% of them seen only once. Source: blood, taken from a patient whose treatment included radiotherapy and nephrectomy. The receptors here all came from a man in his fifties with renal cell carcinoma.

This clone has just one count. The rearrangement joins TRBV11-1 to TRBJ2-7, with 10 bases matching TRBD2. From germline, CDR1 is SGHAT and CDR2 FQDESV (reference sequence). V was pared by 5 bases and J by 0 bases, with 7 bases of the junction left unmatched. The CDR3 is 16 residues long. As DNA, the CDR3 is TGTGCCAGCAGCCTGCACGGGACTAGCGCCTCCTACGAGCAGTACTTC. The encoded protein is CASSLHGTSASYEQYF. Full variable domain (rest looked up from reference TRBV11-1 and TRBJ2-7): EAEVAQSPRYKITEKSQAVAFWCDPISGHATLYWYRQILGQGPELLVQFQDESVVDDSQLPKDRFSAERLKGVDSTLKIQPAELGDSAMYLCASSLHGTSASYEQYFGPGTRLTVT.

V usage is TRBV7-2 and J usage is TRBJ2-7, with D possibly matching TRBD1 (5 bases). Trimming cost V 4 bases and J 0 bases, with 10 bases left between them. The CDR3 runs 14 residues. CDR1 SGHTA and CDR2 FQGNSA come from the germline V gene. The CDR3, as DNA: TGTGCCAGCAGCTATCGGACACCCTCCTACGAGCAGTACTTC. As protein: CASSYRTPSYEQYF. The full variable domain, rest sourced from reference TRBV7-2 and TRBJ2-7, is GAGVSQSPSNKVTEKGKDVELRCDPISGHTALYWYRQSLGQGLEFLIYFQGNSAPDKSGLPSDRFSAERTGGSVSTLTIQRTQQEDSAVYLCASSYRTPSYEQYFGPGTRLTVT.

The chain joins TRBV7-9 to TRBJ2-3, with 7 bases aligning to TRBD1. The CDR3 is 16 amino acids. Losses at the gene ends were 2 bases for V and 3 bases for J; bases not matched to a gene: 8. The germline gives CDR1 SEHNR, CDR2 FQNEAQ (reference sequence). In nucleotides, the CDR3 is TGTGCCAGCAGCTTAACCCCGACAGGGCCTACAGATACGCAGTATTTT. Amino acids: CASSLTPTGPTDTQYF.

The chain employs TRBV30 and TRBJ1-1; D is perhaps TRBD1 (5 bases). Germline V gene sequence: CDR1 GTSNPN, CDR2 SVGIG (reference sequence). V lost 2 bases and J 0 bases, leaving 10 bases between the germline ends. CDR3 length: 14 residues. CDR3 sequence: CAWSPRGLNTEAFF. The CDR3 coding sequence is TGTGCCTGGAGTCCAAGGGGTCTGAACACTGAAGCTTTCTTT.

The chain is built from TRBV5-6 and TRBJ2-7; no clear D. Per the germline V gene, CDR1 is SGHDT and CDR2 is YYEEEE. This CDR3 contains 11 residues. Trimming pared 3 bases from V and 4 bases from J, leaving 5 bases between. The CDR3: CASSSIYEQYF. The CDR3 DNA reads TGTGCCAGCAGCTCCATATACGAGCAGTACTTC. Together with reference TRBV5-6 and TRBJ2-7, the CDR3 gives the full variable domain: DAGVTQSPTHLIKTRGQQVTLRCSPKSGHDTVSWYQQALGQGPQFIFQYYEEEERQRGNFPDRFSGHQFPNYSSELNVNALLLGDSALYLCASSSIYEQYFGPGTRLTVT.

This chain links TRBV29-1 with TRBJ1-3; the D is unclear. The CDR3 is made up of 12 amino acids. Germline-derived CDR1 and CDR2 are SQVTM and ANQGSEA. The germline V and J ends were trimmed by 4 bases and 8 bases, with 12 bases remaining between them. The CDR3 here is CSVVQAEYTIYF. CDR3 DNA: TGCAGCGTTGTCCAGGCTGAGTACACCATATATTTT.

This sequence joins TRBV9 and TRBJ2-5, with D possibly TRBD2 on 5 matching bases. The length of the CDR3 is 14 residues. Looked up from germline, CDR1 is SGDLS and CDR2 is YYNGEE. Trimming cost V 2 bases and J 8 bases, with 16 bases left between them. CDR3 sequence reads: CASSVGLGVQTQYF. CDR3 bases: TGTGCCAGCAGCGTCGGACTGGGCGTCCAAACCCAGTACTTC.

This chain uses TRBV6-5 with TRBJ1-6; 10 nucleotides line up with TRBD1. Trimming at V came to 0 bases and at J to 12 bases, leaving 5 bases not matched to a gene. The CDR3 sequence is 15 residues long. Germline lookup yields CDR1 MNHEY and CDR2 SVGAGI. CDR3 in amino acids: CASSYSGQGFGPLHF. CDR3 coding DNA: TGTGCCAGCAGTTACTCGGGACAGGGGTTTGGACCCCTCCACTTT.

The rearrangement links TRBV5-1 to TRBJ2-3; 7 nucleotides agree with TRBD2. Trimming at V came to 7 bases and at J to 2 bases, leaving 7 bases not matched to a gene. This CDR3 has 14 amino acids. CDR1 is SGHRS, CDR2 YFSETQ, per germline. CDR3 sequence: CASAGGSDTDTQYF. DNA for the CDR3: TGCGCCAGCGCCGGGGGGTCTGACACAGATACGCAGTATTTT.

The CDR3 region has the DNA TGTGCCAGTAGTATGGGGGGACGGAGTGAGCTTCTTCGAAACACCATATATTTT. It codes for CASSMGGRSELLRNTIYF. This sequence joins TRBV19 and TRBJ1-3; a possible D gene is TRBD1 (5 bases). The CDR3 runs to 18 residues. Deletions cut 3 bases from V and 5 bases from J, with 23 bases between. In germline, CDR1 is LNHDA, CDR2 SQIVND (reference sequence).

The genes are TRBV27 and TRBJ1-6, with D unclear. This CDR3 spans 15 amino acids. CDR1 and CDR2 (germline): MNHEY, SMNVEV (reference sequence). Trimming took 10 bases from V and 0 from J, leaving 13 bases between them. The CDR3 sequence: CATKGWSSYNSPLHF. CDR3 sequence (DNA): TGTGCCACCAAAGGGTGGAGCTCCTATAATTCACCCCTCCACTTT.

This chain uses TRBV5-1 with TRBJ1-2, with D hard to call. V was shortened by 0 bases and J by 8 bases, with 11 bases between the two germline ends. This CDR3 spans 13 amino acids. Germline values: CDR1 SGHRS, CDR2 YFSETQ. Here the CDR3 DNA reads TGCGCCAGCAGCTTGGCACTGAACGACGGCTACACCTTC. It is translated as CASSLALNDGYTF.

The CDR3, as DNA: TGTGCCAGCAGCTTAGGTGGGATACACAATTCACCCCTCCACTTT. This translates into CASSLGGIHNSPLHF. The chain has TRBV7-9 and TRBJ1-6; D remains unclear. The germline gives CDR1 SEHNR, CDR2 FQNEAQ (reference sequence). This CDR3 has 15 amino acids. Trimming stripped 1 base from V and 7 bases from J, with 11 bases between.

The V and J genes are TRBV30 and TRBJ1-1; TRBD1 agrees at 11 bases. The ends lost 2 bases at V and 4 bases at J; junction bases unmatched: 6. The CDR3 sequence is 15 residues long. Germline-derived CDR1 and CDR2 are GTSNPN and SVGIG (reference sequence). The CDR3 nucleotides read TGTGCCTGGAGTATCGGGACAGGGGGAGGCACTGAAGCTTTCTTT. Translating gives CAWSIGTGGGTEAFF.

V usage is TRBV9 and J usage is TRBJ2-3; D may be TRBD1 or TRBD2 (5 bases each). Germline V CDR1 and CDR2: SGDLS, YYNGEE. This CDR3 is built from 15 residues. The V end lost 3 bases, the J end lost 1 base, and 12 bases lay between the germline ends. The CDR3 bases are TGTGCCAGCAGCGCCACCGGGACCCGCACAGATACGCAGTATTTT. It translates to CASSATGTRTDTQYF. Based on the CDR3 plus reference TRBV9 and TRBJ2-3, the full variable domain is DSGVTQTPKHLITATGQRVTLRCSPRSGDLSVYWYQQSLDQGLQFLIQYYNGEERAKGNILERFSAQQFPDLHSELNLSSLELGDSALYFCASSATGTRTDTQYFGPGTRLTVL.

The chain couples TRBV7-2 to TRBJ2-7, with a weak D call TRBD2 (7 bases). CDR3 length: 14 amino acids. Germline V gene data show CDR1 as SGHTA and CDR2 as FQGNSA. V shed 7 bases and J shed 0 bases, with 13 bases lying between them. This CDR3 is CASKRGQSSYEQYF. As DNA, the CDR3 is TGTGCCAGCAAGCGGGGACAAAGCTCCTACGAGCAGTACTTC.

This chain connects TRBV27 to TRBJ2-1; TRBD2 is a possible D gene (7 bases). The CDR3 is 14 amino acids. Trimming took 2 bases from V and 6 from J, leaving 11 bases between them. Germline V CDR1 and CDR2: MNHEY, SMNVEV (reference sequence). The CDR3: CASSLRGGANEQFF. The CDR3 DNA sequence: TGTGCCAGCAGTTTAAGGGGGGGGGCCAATGAGCAGTTCTTC.

CDR3 bases: TGTGCCAGCAGCTACTGGGGTTCGGGAAGGGATGAGCAGTTCTTC. Its protein is CASSYWGSGRDEQFF. The chain uses TRBV5-4 and TRBJ2-1, with a weak D call TRBD2 (5 bases). V was cut by 3 bases and J by 8 bases, with 18 bases left in between. CDR3 length equals 15 residues. The germline V gene has CDR1 SGHNT and CDR2 YYREEE (reference sequence).

This chain joins TRBV19 and TRBJ2-3, with 10 nucleotides matching TRBD2. Germline trimming cut 6 bases from V and 1 base from J; bases unmatched to any gene: 7. CDR1 is LNHDA, CDR2 SQIVND, per germline (reference sequence). The CDR3 is 16 amino acids. CDR3 region: CASRISGTSGTDTQYF. The CDR3 DNA reads TGTGCCAGTAGAATCTCCGGGACTAGCGGCACAGATACGCAGTATTTT.

The chain joins TRBV6-1 to TRBJ2-1; perhaps TRBD1 as D (5 bases). The CDR3 has 15 residues. The V and J ends lost 5 bases and 5 bases respectively, with 16 bases between them. Germline V CDR1 and CDR2: MNHNS, SASEGT. The CDR3 sequence is CASSPHSPGNNEQFF. In DNA form, the CDR3 reads TGTGCCAGCAGTCCACATTCTCCAGGGAACAATGAGCAGTTCTTC.

J is TRBJ2-1 and V is TRBV5-4, with TRBD2 matching 11 bases. The CDR3 has 14 amino acids. V was pared by 3 bases and J by 7 bases, with 3 bases of the junction left unmatched. Looked up from germline, CDR1 is SGHNT and CDR2 is YYREEE (reference sequence). CDR3 loop: CASSSSGGLNEQFF. The CDR3 DNA reads TGTGCCAGCAGCTCTAGCGGGGGGTTAAATGAGCAGTTCTTC.